These 2 T cell receptor beta chains came from one sample sequenced in a study of immune heterogeneity within non-small cell lung tumors. Multiplex PCR relied on 32 V and 13 J primers to amplify TCR beta CDR3. TCRdb re-called the multiplex PCR reads with MiXCR, one entry per CDR3 protein. Of roughly 1,900 distinct CDR3 sequences in the sample, about 46% are singletons; the top ten hold roughly 12%. Template was bulk tumor genomic DNA, about 610 ng per sample. Doctors removed several biopsies from each primary tumor during surgery, keeping them far apart. Patients underwent curative surgery for non-small cell lung cancer (untreated and newly diagnosed). Sequenced material: lung tumor tissue. These receptors all stem from a man between 65 and 79 years old with non-small cell lung cancer.

This sequence joins TRBV5-1 and TRBJ1-5; D is possibly TRBD1 (5 bases). CDR3 length: 15 residues. CDR1 and CDR2 (germline): SGHRS, YFSETQ. Trimming took off 0 bases at V and 4 bases at J, with 11 bases between the two ends. CDR3 sequence (DNA): TGCGCCAGCAGCTTGGGGGGCGGGGTAAATCAGCCCCAGCATTTT. Its translation is CASSLGGGVNQPQHF.

The CDR3 nucleotides are TGCAGTGCTAGAGATCATGGACTAGCTGGAGGCTACGAGCAGTACTTC. Encoded protein: CSARDHGLAGGYEQYF. The V gene is TRBV20-1, the J gene TRBJ2-7; 8 positions match TRBD2. Germline lookup yields CDR1 DFQATT and CDR2 SNEGSKA (reference sequence). CDR3 length: 16 amino acids. The V gene end was trimmed by 0 bases and the J gene end by 3 bases; junction bases not matched to a gene: 10.